The clone carrying this TCR beta chain was picked up many times. The cDNA came from 5'RACE with 10-nucleotide random UMIs. Each CDR3 protein is one row after TCRdb ran MiXCR on the 5' RACE reads. The repertoire holds roughly 66,000 distinct CDR3 sequences, with roughly 4.8% as singletons. This specimen comes from a study of neurological immune-mediated disorders. Germline-derived CDR1 and CDR2 are SGHTA and FQGNSA. With 5 bases removed from V and 9 bases from J, the gap between germline ends came to 14 bases. The CDR3 runs 12 residues. V and J are TRBV7-2 and TRBJ2-7; D uncertain. Specimen: PBMCs. This sequence originates from a woman in her seventies with multiple sclerosis. The CDR3 reads CASSRSRSVQYF. The CDR3, as DNA: TGTGCCAGCAGCCGAAGTAGGAGCGTGCAGTACTTC.